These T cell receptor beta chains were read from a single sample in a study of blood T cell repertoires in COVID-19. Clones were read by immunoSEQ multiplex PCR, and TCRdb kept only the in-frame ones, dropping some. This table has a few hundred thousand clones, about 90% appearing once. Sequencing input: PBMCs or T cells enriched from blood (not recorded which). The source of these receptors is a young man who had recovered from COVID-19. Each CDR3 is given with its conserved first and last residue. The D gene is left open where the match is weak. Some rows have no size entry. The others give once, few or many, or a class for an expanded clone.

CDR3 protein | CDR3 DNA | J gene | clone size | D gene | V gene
CASSRGQGGDTIYF | TGTGCCAGCAGTAGGGGACAGGGTGGTGACACCATATATTTT | TRBJ1-3 | . | TRBD1 | TRBV2
CASKSRVLDQYF | TGTGCCAGCAAGAGCAGGGTCCTCGACCAGTACTTC | TRBJ2-7 | . | . | TRBV28
CASSPLLGGGHEQYF | TGTGCCAGCAGCCCGCTATTGGGGGGTGGCCACGAGCAGTACTTC | TRBJ2-7 | . | . | TRBV3-1/TRBV3-2
CASTGGGAGELFF | TGTGCCAGCACCGGCGGGGGGGCCGGGGAGCTGTTTTTT | TRBJ2-2 | . | TRBD2 | TRBV2
CASSLGDRARGTEAFF | TGCGCCAGCAGCTTGGGAGACAGGGCGCGGGGCACTGAAGCTTTCTTT | TRBJ1-1 | . | TRBD1 | TRBV5-1
CAGLQGLSSYEQYF | TGTGCCGGATTACAGGGGCTATCGTCCTACGAGCAGTACTTC | TRBJ2-7 | . | TRBD1 | TRBV30
CASSKYVGSIPNQPQHF | TGTGCCAGCAGTAAATATGTGGGCAGCATCCCCAATCAGCCCCAGCATTTT | TRBJ1-5 | . | . | TRBV2
CATSSTLGGTGRNEKLFF | TGTGCCACCAGCAGTACTTTAGGGGGGACAGGACGTAATGAAAAACTGTTTTTT | TRBJ1-4 | . | TRBD1 | TRBV15
CASAHGINSYEQYF | TGTGCCAGCGCTCACGGGATTAACTCCTACGAGCAGTACTTC | TRBJ2-7 | . | . | TRBV7-9
CAIGRGVKGELFF | TGTGCCATCGGGCGGGGGGTAAAAGGGGAGCTGTTTTTT | TRBJ2-2 | . | TRBD2 | TRBV10-3
CASSQEPSGQANQPQHF | TGTGCCAGCAGCCAAGAACCTTCGGGACAGGCTAATCAGCCCCAGCATTTT | TRBJ1-5 | . | TRBD1 | TRBV4-2
CASSFGRGSATNYGYTF | TGTGCCAGCAGCTTCGGCCGGGGATCGGCTACTAACTATGGCTACACCTTC | TRBJ1-2 | . | . | TRBV11-2
CASRDRDYSYNEQFF | TGCGCCAGCAGAGACCGGGACTACTCCTACAATGAGCAGTTCTTC | TRBJ2-1 | . | TRBD2 | TRBV10-2
CAWGNSGRSNEQFF | TGTGCCTGGGGGAATAGCGGGAGATCGAATGAGCAGTTCTTC | TRBJ2-1 | . | TRBD2 | TRBV30
CASSVQATGELFF | TGTGCCAGCAGCGTACAGGCGACCGGGGAGCTGTTTTTT | TRBJ2-2 | . | . | TRBV7-9
CASSQLTRTSGREWELFF | TGCGCCAGCAGCCAACTAACCCGGACTAGCGGGAGAGAATGGGAGCTGTTTTTT | TRBJ2-2 | . | TRBD2 | TRBV4-1
CASSFTLGQRETQYF | TGTGCCAGCAGTTTCACTTTGGGACAGAGAGAGACCCAGTACTTC | TRBJ2-5 | . | TRBD1 | TRBV28
CASSQLVSVGSYNEQFF | TGTGCCAGCAGCCAACTAGTATCTGTTGGGTCCTACAATGAGCAGTTCTTC | TRBJ2-1 | . | . | TRBV3-1/TRBV3-2
CAIREDTEYNEQFF | TGTGCCATCAGGGAGGACACGGAATACAATGAGCAGTTCTTC | TRBJ2-1 | . | . | TRBV10-3
CASTGGSEQPQHF | TGTGCCAGCACGGGGGGTTCCGAGCAGCCCCAGCATTTT | TRBJ1-5 | . | . | TRBV18
CASSLWGRRDSLNQPQHF | TGTGCCAGCAGTTTATGGGGGAGGCGGGACAGTCTTAATCAGCCCCAGCATTTT | TRBJ1-5 | . | TRBD1 | TRBV28
CASSRLLKTYEQYF | TGTGCCAGCAGCAGACTCCTAAAAACCTACGAGCAGTACTTC | TRBJ2-7 | . | . | TRBV21-1
CASSLAVNTGELFF | TGCGCCAGCAGCTTGGCCGTCAACACCGGGGAGCTGTTTTTT | TRBJ2-2 | . | . | TRBV5-1
CASSQDTGAAGELFF | TGTGCCAGCAGCCAAGACACGGGAGCGGCCGGGGAGCTGTTTTTT | TRBJ2-2 | . | . | TRBV14
CASKRGGTETQYF | TGTGCCAGTAAGCGGGGCGGCACAGAGACCCAGTACTTC | TRBJ2-5 | . | TRBD2 | TRBV2
CASSSGQGTVVLNEQFF | TGTGCCAGCAGCTCAGGACAGGGTACGGTTGTCTTGAATGAGCAGTTCTTC | TRBJ2-1 | . | TRBD1 | TRBV7-9
CASSWGGPLHF | TGTGCCAGCAGTTGGGGGGGGCCCCTCCACTTT | TRBJ1-6 | . | . | TRBV12-3/TRBV12-4
CASRRTEYTEAFF | TGTGCCAGTAGGAGGACAGAATACACTGAAGCTTTCTTT | TRBJ1-1 | . | . | TRBV19
CASSGTTSGRTNAYEQYF | TGTGCCAGCAGCGGAACGACTAGCGGGAGAACCAACGCCTACGAGCAGTACTTC | TRBJ2-7 | . | TRBD2 | TRBV5-6
CASSPPRTYEQYF | TGTGCCAGCAGCCCGCCGCGTACCTACGAGCAGTACTTC | TRBJ2-7 | . | . | TRBV12-3/TRBV12-4
CASSILDRPNYGYTF | TGTGCCAGTAGTATCCTAGACAGACCGAACTATGGCTACACCTTC | TRBJ1-2 | once | . | TRBV19
CASSGDSNQPQHF | TGTGCCAGCAGCGGAGATAGCAATCAGCCCCAGCATTTT | TRBJ1-5 | . | . | TRBV2
CASSQTGVGNQPQHF | TGTGCCAGCAGCCAGACAGGGGTCGGCAATCAGCCCCAGCATTTT | TRBJ1-5 | . | TRBD1 | TRBV27
CASSLLDRVTEAFF | TGTGCCAGCAGTTTACTCGACAGGGTAACTGAAGCTTTCTTT | TRBJ1-1 | . | TRBD1 | TRBV28
CAWGLEGYEQYF | TGTGCCTGGGGACTAGAAGGCTACGAGCAGTACTTC | TRBJ2-7 | . | TRBD2 | TRBV30
CASSLVAYEQYF | TGTGCCAGCAGCTTAGTAGCGTACGAGCAGTACTTC | TRBJ2-7 | . | . | TRBV7-2
CASGCHSRDREKDTQYF | TGTGCTAGTGGTTGCCATTCCCGGGACAGGGAAAAGGATACGCAGTATTTT | TRBJ2-3 | . | TRBD1 | TRBV12-5
CATSRDIGGAYEQYF | TGTGCCACCAGCAGAGATATAGGGGGGGCCTACGAGCAGTACTTC | TRBJ2-7 | . | . | TRBV15
CASSVGYGSYEQYF | TGTGCCAGTAGTGTCGGTTATGGTTCCTACGAGCAGTACTTC | TRBJ2-7 | few | . | TRBV19
CASSSDEGGQYF | TGTGCCAGCAGTTCTGACGAGGGTGGGCAGTACTTC | TRBJ2-7 | . | . | TRBV27
CASSLDRDYGYTF | TGTGCCAGCAGCTTAGACAGGGACTATGGCTACACCTTC | TRBJ1-2 | once | TRBD1 | TRBV5-5
CASSDPRSLNTEAFF | TGTGCCAGCAGTGATCCAAGAAGCTTGAACACTGAAGCTTTCTTT | TRBJ1-1 | few | . | TRBV25-1
CASSAVPSGNTIYF | TGCGCCAGCAGTGCTGTTCCCTCTGGAAACACCATATATTTT | TRBJ1-3 | . | . | TRBV10-1
CASTPRYTGELFF | TGTGCCAGCACTCCCCGGTACACCGGGGAGCTGTTTTTT | TRBJ2-2 | . | . | TRBV12-3/TRBV12-4
CASSYSTGSGNTIYF | TGTGCCAGCAGTTACTCAACAGGATCTGGAAACACCATATATTTT | TRBJ1-3 | few | . | TRBV6-5
CASSYEQTNSPLHF | TGTGCCAGCAGTTACGAACAGACAAATTCACCCCTCCACTTT | TRBJ1-6 | . | . | TRBV6-5
CASTLGTGGSTYEQYF | TGTGCCAGCACCCTGGGAACAGGGGGAAGCACCTACGAGCAGTACTTC | TRBJ2-7 | . | TRBD1 | TRBV5-5